These 4 T cell receptor beta chains share one sample of origin, sequenced in a study of vaccination effects on CD4 cells after COVID-19. The assay was immunoSEQ multiplex PCR, and TCRdb's table has in-frame clones only and misses some. The sample yields around 54,000 clones, around 80% seen once. Their cognate antigens are unknown. Prior to sequencing, the ViraFEST assay stimulated PBMC with viral peptide pools, which expanded the antigen-specific CD4+ T cells. The culture ran for 10 days before CD4+ T cells were isolated. The sample here was CD4+ T cells from PBMCs cultured with HCoV-229E spike peptides, taken before COVID-19 vaccination. The receptor source for this set is a human donor who received a COVID-19 vaccine.

The chain combines TRBV5-4 with TRBJ2-5; D perhaps matches TRBD2 (6 bases). The CDR3 runs 15 residues. V was shortened by 2 bases and J by 2 bases, with 13 bases between the two germline ends. The germline CDR1 and CDR2 sequences are SGHNT and YYREEE (reference sequence). CDR3 protein: CASSFGTGDQETQYF. DNA of the CDR3: TGTGCCAGCAGCTTCGGGACGGGGGATCAAGAGACCCAGTACTTC.

V and J are TRBV6-4 and TRBJ2-1; D assignment may be TRBD1 or TRBD2 (5 bases each). Germline lookup yields CDR1 MRHNA and CDR2 SNTAGT. V dropped 0 bases and J dropped 4 bases, with 16 bases sitting between them. The CDR3 spans 17 residues. This chain's CDR3 is CASSDSEGEILYNEQFF. The CDR3 DNA reads TGTGCCAGCAGTGACTCGGAAGGGGAGATACTGTACAATGAGCAGTTCTTC.

The chain combines TRBV7-3 with TRBJ1-5; D remains unclear. The V gene lost 2 bases and the J gene lost 7 bases, with 9 bases spanning the gap. The CDR3 covers 13 residues. Per the germline V gene, CDR1 is SGHTA and CDR2 is FQGTGA. CDR3 in DNA: TGTGCCAGCAGCTTAGGAGCGGAACAGCCCCAGCATTTT. Protein product: CASSLGAEQPQHF.

The chain employs TRBV14 and TRBJ2-7, with 9 bases aligning to TRBD1. This CDR3 comprises 15 residues. Germline V gene lookup returns CDR1 SGHDN and CDR2 FVKESK. CDR3: CASSLPRDRVPTENV. The CDR3 DNA sequence: TGTGCCAGCAGCCTCCCCCGGGACAGGGTCCCTACAGAAAACGTC.